The 29 T cell receptor beta chains reported below all come from one sample, sequenced in a study of tumor and adjacent non-tumor tissue in lung cancer. Three rounds of nested PCR, following a modified ARM-PCR protocol, produced the TCRbeta library. Each CDR3 protein gets one entry after TCRdb re-called the multiplex PCR reads with MiXCR. This sample has 89,000 or so distinct CDR3 sequences, with approximately 57% found just once. The template was RNA from unsorted bulk tissue. The sample taken for sequencing was lung tumor tissue. Receptors were obtained from a man between 65 and 79 years old with non-small cell lung cancer.

This clonotype appeared many times. The chain recombines TRBV6-6 with TRBJ2-4, with D perhaps TRBD2 (7 bases). This CDR3 has 17 residues. Germline CDR1 MNHNY, CDR2 SVGAGI (reference sequence). Between the trimmed V and J ends, which lost 6 bases and 2 bases, there was a span of 20 bases. The CDR3 nucleotides read TGTGCCAGCAGGGACTCGACAGGCGGGAGAACCAAAAACATTCAGTACTTC. Protein: CASRDSTGGRTKNIQYF.

As concerns this clonotype: An end of the junction differs from the germline gene, which may be a read error. V is TRBV6-5 and J is TRBJ1-4; D ambiguous. From germline, CDR1 is MNHEY and CDR2 SVGAGI. CDR3 length: 17 residues. The CDR3 reads CVSSLYHTDALNEKLFF. DNA of the CDR3: TGTGTCAGCAGTTTATATCACACAGATGCGCTTAATGAAAAACTGTTTTTT.

The chain links TRBV20-1 to TRBJ1-5; D is possibly TRBD1 (5 bases). The CDR3 runs to 15 residues. Looked up from germline, CDR1 is DFQATT and CDR2 is SNEGSKA (reference sequence). V shed 5 bases and J shed 9 bases, with 23 bases lying between them. The CDR3 reads CSAHSGGGLKRPQHF. The CDR3 DNA is TGCAGTGCTCATAGCGGGGGAGGACTCAAGAGGCCCCAGCATTTT.

Comment on this clonotype: A junction end diverges from the germline sequence, so it may reflect a read error. The V call is TRBV11-1, the J call TRBJ2-1; maybe TRBD2 (5 bases). This CDR3 comprises 16 residues. In germline, CDR1 is SGHAT, CDR2 FQDESV (reference sequence). The CDR3 region is CACSLDASPGSNEQFF. In DNA, the CDR3 is TGTGCCTGCAGCTTAGATGCTAGCCCGGGTAGTAATGAGCAGTTCTTC.

The V and J genes are TRBV19 and TRBJ2-7; perhaps TRBD1 as D (5 bases). This CDR3 comprises 14 residues. Germline V gives CDR1 LNHDA, CDR2 SQIVND (reference sequence). The V end lost 7 bases, the J end lost 8 bases, and 21 bases lay between the germline ends. The DNA of the CDR3 is TGTGCCAGTACCCCAGGGCCAGGGTCTCACAAGCAGTACTTC. It yields the protein CASTPGPGSHKQYF.

This clonotype has more than one count but fewer than ten. The V and J genes are TRBV5-1 and TRBJ2-2; D gene uncertain. CDR3 length: 14 residues. Looked up from germline, CDR1 is SGHRS and CDR2 is YFSETQ. The V end lost 4 bases, the J end lost 5 bases, and 12 bases lay between the germline ends. DNA for the CDR3: TGCGCCAGCAGCCCAGAGCTATCGACCGGGGAGCTGTTTTTT. This gives the protein CASSPELSTGELFF.

This clonotype turned up a few times. A much larger clone sits a single nucleotide away, making a read error possible. The rearrangement uses TRBV6-5 and TRBJ1-2; D is possibly TRBD1 (6 bases). Per the germline V gene, CDR1 is MNHEY and CDR2 is SVGAGI. The CDR3 runs 13 residues. The germline V and J ends were trimmed by 3 bases and 6 bases, with 11 bases remaining between them. In nucleotides, the CDR3 is TGTGCCAGCAGTTATTGCGGACAGAATGGCTACACCTTC. This sequence encodes CASSYCGQNGYTF.

In regard to this clonotype: Given a much more abundant clone one base away, this may be a read error. This chain uses TRBV6-9 with TRBJ1-2; tentatively, D is TRBD1 (5 bases). The CDR3 has 12 amino acids. Germline assignment: CDR1 MNHGY and CDR2 SVAAGI. The V and J ends lost 7 bases and 7 bases respectively, with 13 bases between them. CDR3 DNA sequence: TGTGCCAGCACCTCAGGGTGCTCTGGCTACACCTTC. Translated, it gives CASTSGCSGYTF.

This chain connects TRBV20-1 to TRBJ1-2, with unresolved D. Trimming removed 2 bases from V and 5 bases from J, with 12 bases in between. The CDR3 length is 13 residues. The germline V gene has CDR1 DFQATT and CDR2 SNEGSKA (reference sequence). CDR3 sequence: CSARLYRNYGYTF. CDR3 coding DNA: TGCAGTGCTAGACTGTACCGGAATTATGGCTACACCTTC.

This clonotype was picked up many times. The V gene is TRBV4-2, the J gene TRBJ2-5; possibly TRBD2 for D (6 bases). V shed 2 bases and J shed 4 bases, with 11 bases lying between them. Germline CDR1 and CDR2: LGHNA and YNFKEQ. The CDR3 contains 14 residues. CDR3 bases: TGTGCCAGCAGCCAATCTTCCGGGGGAGAGACCCAGTACTTC. This encodes CASSQSSGGETQYF.

Turning to this clonotype: One junction end does not reproduce the germline sequence, and a read error may be involved. The chain carries TRBV20-1 and TRBJ1-1; 8 nucleotides match TRBD1. From germline, CDR1 is DFQATT and CDR2 SNEGSKA (reference sequence). The CDR3 covers 15 residues. The DNA of the CDR3 is TGCAGTGCTAGAAACCGGGACAGGCTAGGAGCTGAAGCTCTCTTT. Encoded protein: CSARNRDRLGAEALF.

The chain joins TRBV10-2 to TRBJ2-5; no clear D gene. Germline CDR1 is WSHSY and CDR2 is SAAADI. The CDR3 is 14 amino acids. V lost 10 bases, J lost 2 bases, and 17 bases lay in between. The CDR3 spells CAISAFTPQETQYF. The CDR3 region has the DNA TGCGCCATCTCCGCCTTCACACCTCAAGAGACCCAGTACTTC.

The chain uses TRBV7-9 and TRBJ2-7; weak D call: TRBD2 (5 bases). The CDR3 loop spans 15 amino acids. The germline gives CDR1 SEHNR, CDR2 FQNEAQ (reference sequence). The V end was cut by 5 bases, the J end by 1 base, with 15 bases between. CDR3 nucleotides: TGTGCCAGCAGCCCCGGTTCGAGGGTATCCTACGAGCAGTACTTC. This codes for CASSPGSRVSYEQYF.

There are a few counts of this clonotype. A read error may produce the germline difference seen at one junction end. This chain joins TRBV11-2 and TRBJ1-4, with D possibly being TRBD1 (6 bases). Germline assignment: CDR1 SGHAT and CDR2 FQNNGV. The CDR3 totals 15 residues. The CDR3 DNA is TGTGCCAGTAGCTTGGGGGACATGGACTTTGAAAAACTGTTCTTT. This translates into CASSLGDMDFEKLFF.

To note about this clonotype: A single base separates this from a much larger clone, so it may be a read error. The rearrangement uses TRBV29-1 and TRBJ1-2; no clear D gene. The CDR3 length is 12 residues. Germline CDR1 SQVTM, CDR2 ANQGSEA. CDR3 sequence reads: CSVRWDNYGYIF. CDR3 in DNA: TGCAGCGTTAGGTGGGATAACTATGGCTACATCTTC.

This clonotype came up a few times. This could be a read error, since a much larger clone is one nucleotide away. The chain employs TRBV12-3 or TRBV12-4 and TRBJ2-6; D remains ambiguous. The CDR3 contains 14 residues. In DNA, the CDR3 is TGTGCCACGACTTTAATTTCTGGGGTCAACGTCCTGACTTTC. It translates to CATTLISGVNVLTF.

Points on this clonotype: A read error is possible here, since a much larger clone lies one base away. For the CDR3, the DNA is TGTGCCAGCAACCTGCCGGGACTAGCGGGAGGGTTTTCAGATACGCAGTATTTT. Translating gives CASNLPGLAGGFSDTQYF. This sequence joins TRBV5-4 and TRBJ2-3; 16 nucleotides agree with TRBD2. The CDR3 runs to 18 residues. CDR1 and CDR2 (germline): SGHNT, YYREEE (reference sequence). Trimming cost V 6 bases and J 4 bases; bases outside gene matches: 11.

About this clonotype itself: It is likely a read error, because the conserved phenylalanine at the end of the CDR3 is missing. The chain carries TRBV7-9 and TRBJ1-5; perhaps TRBD1 as D (6 bases). Trimming took 0 bases from V and 2 from J, leaving 20 bases between them. The CDR3 sequence is 19 residues long. Germline V CDR1 and CDR2: SEHNR, FQNEAQ (reference sequence). The CDR3 sequence: CASSLASGLGGGRNQPQHY. CDR3 bases: TGTGCCAGCAGCTTAGCTAGCGGGCTGGGTGGGGGGCGCAATCAGCCCCAGCATTAT.

On this clonotype itself: A single base separates this from a much larger clone, so it may be a read error. V usage is TRBV6-6 and J usage is TRBJ2-7; no firm D call. Germline lookup yields CDR1 MNHNY and CDR2 SVGAGI (reference sequence). This CDR3 has 14 amino acids. DNA of the CDR3: TGTGCCAGCGGTTACGGCACCATCGGCGACGAGCAGTACTTC. Translation gives CASGYGTIGDEQYF.

V gene TRBV12-3 or TRBV12-4 combines with J gene TRBJ1-2; no definite D call. The CDR3 totals 12 residues. V was clipped by 6 bases and J by 2 bases, with 7 bases between them. CDR3 nucleotide sequence: TGTGCCAGCAGCCCCCAAAACTATGGCTACACCTTC. It encodes CASSPQNYGYTF.

Details on this clonotype: One junction end disagrees with the germline gene, perhaps due to a read error. The gene calls are TRBV11-2 and TRBJ2-3; D possibly corresponds to TRBD2 (6 bases). Germline assignment: CDR1 SGHAT and CDR2 FQNNGV. The CDR3 extends over 15 amino acids. CDR3 amino acids: CTSRTKARSTDTQYF. The CDR3 region has the DNA TGTACCAGCAGGACTAAGGCTAGAAGCACAGATACGCAGTATTTT.

This clonotype was picked up a small number of times. This chain uses TRBV20-1 with TRBJ2-3; D may be TRBD2 (5 bases). The CDR3 contains 14 residues. V was pared by 6 bases and J by 8 bases, with 21 bases between. Germline assignment: CDR1 DFQATT and CDR2 SNEGSKA (reference sequence). This chain's CDR3 is CSAPPRLMGGTQYF. The CDR3 DNA follows: TGCAGTGCACCCCCGAGACTAATGGGCGGTACGCAGTATTTT.

The rearrangement links TRBV20-1 to TRBJ2-7; weak D call: TRBD1 (7 bases). Germline CDR1 is DFQATT and CDR2 is SNEGSKA (reference sequence). The V end was cut by 6 bases, the J end by 6 bases, with 18 bases between. The CDR3 consists of 13 residues. Written as DNA, the CDR3 is TGCAGTGCCCAGGAGGGGGCAATGGCCGAGCAGTACTTC. Amino acid sequence: CSAQEGAMAEQYF.

About this clonotype: One junction end does not reproduce the germline sequence, and a read error may be involved. The chain recombines TRBV4-1 with TRBJ2-3; the D gene is possibly TRBD1 (6 bases). CDR3 length equals 16 residues. CDR1 and CDR2 from the germline V gene are MGHRA and YSYEKL. CDR3 sequence: CASSQRQDSLADTKYF. The CDR3 coding sequence is TGCGCCAGCAGCCAACGACAGGACAGCCTCGCAGATACGAAGTATTTT.

In regard to this clonotype: A junction end diverges from the germline sequence, so it may reflect a read error. The chain joins TRBV6-1 to TRBJ2-6; D perhaps matches TRBD1 (5 bases). CDR1 and CDR2 (germline): MNHNS, SASEGT. The CDR3 has 16 residues. The CDR3 spells CASNAEESSGANILTF. CDR3 nucleotide sequence: TGTGCCAGCAATGCCGAGGAAAGCTCTGGGGCCAACATCCTGACTTTC.

Of note for this clonotype: The junction and the germline gene differ at one end; a read error may be behind it. The chain combines TRBV5-5 with TRBJ1-3; D perhaps matches TRBD1 (6 bases). There are 16 residues in the CDR3. Germline V gives CDR1 SGHKS, CDR2 YYEKEE (reference sequence). The CDR3, as DNA: TGTGCCAGCAGCGGGGAAGGGACAAGCTTTGGAAACACCATATGTTTT. Translating gives CASSGEGTSFGNTICF.

This clonotype was observed many times. This chain joins TRBV7-9 and TRBJ2-1, with 7 bases that match TRBD1. This CDR3 is built from 16 residues. Germline lookup yields CDR1 SEHNR and CDR2 FQNEAQ (reference sequence). J lost 2 bases, V lost 4 bases, and 8 bases had no gene match. The CDR3 coding sequence is TGTGCCAGCAGCTCTCCCCTAAGGGGGCCCTACAATGAGCAGTTCTTC. Protein sequence: CASSSPLRGPYNEQFF. The full variable domain, completed using reference TRBV7-9 and TRBJ2-1, is DTGVSQNPRHKITKRGQNVTFRCDPISEHNRLYWYRQTLGQGPEFLTYFQNEAQLEKSRLLSDRFSAERPKGSFSTLEIQRTEQGDSAMYLCASSSPLRGPYNEQFFGPGTRLTVL.

This clonotype came up many times. CDR3 DNA: TGTGCCAGCAGGGGGGGGACTAGCGGTATCTACGAGCAGTACTTC. Its protein is CASRGGTSGIYEQYF. The rearrangement links TRBV6-5 to TRBJ2-7; 11 bases are a match to TRBD2. The CDR3 covers 15 residues. Germline CDR1 and CDR2: MNHEY and SVGAGI. Germline trimming cut 6 bases from V and 3 bases from J; bases unmatched to any gene: 7.

This clonotype was seen ten or more times. A much more abundant neighbour one base away suggests this may be a read error. J is TRBJ2-1 and V is TRBV4-1, with 8 positions matching TRBD2. The CDR3 sequence is 15 residues long. Germline V gene lookup returns CDR1 MGHRA and CDR2 YSYEKL. After removal of 4 bases from V and 7 bases from J, the junction contained 9 bases not matched to a gene. For the CDR3, the DNA is TGCGCCAGCAGCCGAGGCAATAGCGGGGTGAATGAGCAGTTCTTC. Translation gives CASSRGNSGVNEQFF.